This TCR beta chain was captured in a study of T cells in Graves' hyperthyroidism and ophthalmopathy (dated by TCRdb to between 2017 and 2020). With regard to the full study: Peripheral blood was collected at initial diagnosis, before any treatment. After blood sampling, hyperthyroidism patients were treated with methimazole at a starting dose of 30 mg daily, and ophthalmopathy patients were treated with high-dose intravenous methylprednisolone. The paper reports TCR Vbeta CDR3 sequencing of 135 peripheral blood samples: under 45 ophthalmopathy, roughly 80 hyperthyroidism and 17 progressor patients. An independent validation cohort of around 20 hyperthyroidism patients and 17 patients who later progressed to ophthalmopathy tested prospective prediction of ophthalmopathy. In addition, the study compared T-cell repertoires in thyroid tissue and in blood from roughly six Graves' hyperthyroidism patients. The 90 to 100 discovery patients were randomly split 7:3 into training and test sets. To identify distinguishing TCR V-J signatures, a discovery cohort of some 100 patients was used, comprising 43 with Graves' ophthalmopathy and around 60 with stable Graves' hyperthyroidism.

Concerning this clonotype itself: Its antigen specificity is not known. There are no base qualities to consult, and no much larger clone falls within one base.

The TCR beta CDR3 regions were amplified from RNA transcripts. The TCR CDR3 was subjected to a first round of RT-PCR using the HTBI primer set and the Qiagen OneStep RT-PCR kit. A second multiplex PCR round built the libraries, followed by size selection and purification. The libraries were sequenced on an Illumina HiSeq2000 using paired-end 100 bp reads. In the authors' own workflow: Raw data were processed with SOAPnuke, discarding reads with adapters, uncalled bases, mean Phred below 15, or no exact constant-primer or identifier match. COPE v1.2.5 was used to merge the high-quality paired reads, and each unique nucleotide sequence was defined as a clonotype. Clonotypes were aligned to IMGT TRBV, TRBD and TRBJ reference segments using MiTCR v1.1. The analysis was restricted to V-J combinations with a frequency above 0.0001, which together covered 99% to 99.2% of the repertoires. A TCS score was defined as the ratio of F50 (clonal expansion) to E x V (chaos), with BLOSUM62-based TCRdist applied between CDR3 peptides within each V-J. Welch's t-statistics and random forest reduced 500 to 650 V-J features to 10 to 15, which were used in a naive Bayes classifier (R e1071). TCRdb reanalyzed the raw reads on its own, using fastp at Q25 for trimming and MiXCR for clone calling, and kept in-frame beta chains. CDR3 protein sequences are deduplicated, and each keeps its most common genes and DNA. The V and J calls here are based on TCRdb, not the publication. This sample is represented by around 400,000 distinct CDR3 sequences; approximately 16% of them were singletons. Roughly 19% of the sample is in the top ten clones.

Spanning cysteine to phenylalanine, the CDR3 consists of 15 amino acids. Of the read, only the CDR3 DNA is kept; its 45 bases are in frame from base 1. Relative to germline, V is missing 6 bases and J is missing 6 bases, with 5 bases of the junction outside any gene match. The germline V gene (reference sequence) sets CDR1 to LNHDA and CDR2 to SQIVND. General findings and caveats noted by the study authors: In validation, progression to ophthalmopathy was predicted by the model with roughly 71% sensitivity and roughly 72% specificity, a median of around 6.5 months before onset. Most expanded thyroid clonotypes (frequency above 0.001) were also detected in blood, suggesting blood repertoires may reflect thyroid immune responses. Sample size was not statistically predetermined, and investigators were not blinded to group allocation. A 13 V-J signature model separated ophthalmopathy from stable hyperthyroidism, with nearly 90% sensitivity and approximately 81% specificity in cross-validation and 80%/75% in testing.

In the ophthalmopathy patients, disease was moderately to severely active, with a Clinical Activity Score of 3 or more, a NOSPECS grade of 4 or more, and a duration of less than 3 months. The study excluded patients with uncontrolled infections, other autoimmune diseases, pregnancy or lactation. Diagnoses were established on the basis of clinical symptoms, serum thyroxine and TRAb, thyroid ultrasound, and orbital computed tomography. Ficoll-Paque density gradient centrifugation was used to isolate PBMCs from 9.5 to 10 ml of fresh peripheral blood. Total RNA was extracted with Trizol reagent, and quality was checked on an Agilent 2100 Bioanalyzer.

What was sequenced was blood. This TCR came from a woman in her sixties with Graves' ophthalmopathy. This sequence uses TRBV19 and TRBJ2-2, with 12 central nucleotides matching TRBD1. DNA sequence: TGTGCCAGTAGCTCCGGGACAGGGGGCGCCGGGGAGCTGTTTTTT. Its protein reads: CASSSGTGGAGELFF.